Ten or more counts support the clone carrying this T cell receptor beta chain. This sample was taken from a study of early T cells in non-severe SARS-CoV-2 infection. About the study: Sequencing of bulk RNA from unsorted whole blood was done, without chain pairing.

Using its own MiXCR run on the 5' RACE reads, TCRdb lists one record per CDR3 protein. There are fewer than 55,000 distinct CDR3 sequences in the sample; around 9.1% occur only once, and 4% to 4.5% lies in the top ten. Per the germline V gene, CDR1 is SGHDT and CDR2 is YYEEEE. This CDR3 contains 17 residues. With 3 bases clipped from V and 2 bases from J, the junction kept 7 bases outside the gene matches. The sequenced material came from whole blood. The chain carries TRBV5-6 and TRBJ2-1; 11 bases match TRBD2. This receptor was taken from an adult who was a healthcare worker with PCR-confirmed SARS-CoV-2 infection or an uninfected control (not recorded which). The CDR3 DNA is TGTGCCAGCAGCTATCGACTAGCGGGGCCTCCCTACAATGAGCAGTTCTTC. Protein sequence: CASSYRLAGPPYNEQFF. The whole variable domain, filled in from reference TRBV5-6 and TRBJ2-1, reads DAGVTQSPTHLIKTRGQQVTLRCSPKSGHDTVSWYQQALGQGPQFIFQYYEEEERQRGNFPDRFSGHQFPNYSSELNVNALLLGDSALYLCASSYRLAGPPYNEQFFGPGTRLTVL.